This T cell receptor beta chain was documented in a study of control samples from healthy donors and cancer patients. Notes on this clone: The CDR3 end shows no conserved phenylalanine or tryptophan, and so a read error is likely. It is unclear where the CDR3 begins or ends on the DNA, so no DNA is shown, and the CDR3 is as TCRdb lists it.

Repertoires were generated with immunoSEQ multiplex PCR, while TCRdb's copy carries only in-frame clones and drops some. The table has about 150,000 clones, approximately 94% seen once. Germline V gene lookup returns CDR1 SSHAT and CDR2 FNYEAQ (reference sequence). The CDR3 spans 10 residues, counting both ends. Source material: blood. This chain connects TRBV7-7 to TRBJ2-6; the D segment call TRBD2 is taken from the table without a DNA check. The TCR was taken from a man aged 35-49 years in good health. The CDR3 here is CASSLPRTGP.